The clone carrying this T cell receptor beta chain came up once. The target antigen is unknown. The CDR3 totals 13 residues. Per germline, CDR1 SGHTA and CDR2 FQGNSA. Trimming took 5 bases from V and 2 from J, leaving 10 bases between them. The data stem from a study of cytomegalovirus exposure and HLA in healthy donors. Study findings and constraints: Presence/absence analysis assumed near-uniform sequencing depth across donors. V- and J-gene trimming of TCR beta was linked (in a later analysis) to a missense DCLRE1C variant. Reports showed the classifier diagnosing cytomegalovirus status with high specificity and sensitivity.

Vbeta (60) and Jbeta (13) primers were used in the PCR. Profiling relied on immunoSEQ multiplex PCR, and the TCRdb table lists in-frame clones only, not all of them. The data contain 150,000 or so clones, around four fifths of them singletons. V usage is TRBV7-2 and J usage is TRBJ2-7; unclear D gene. The sequence was collected from a man aged 25-45 years in good health and CMV-seronegative. Sequenced sample: PBMCs. The DNA for the CDR3 is TGTGCCAGCAGCACAACCCCCGCCTACGAGCAGTACTTC. As protein: CASSTTPAYEQYF.